These 19 T cell receptor beta chains came from one sample sequenced in a study of cytomegalovirus exposure and HLA in healthy donors. PCR was performed using 60 Vbeta and 13 Jbeta primers. The method was immunoSEQ multiplex PCR; TCRdb's version includes in-frame clones alone and lacks a portion of them. The sample shows 100,000 or so clones, 75% to 85% of them seen only once. The source material was PBMCs. Source of these receptors: a man younger than 35 in good health and CMV-seronegative.

CDR3 sequence (DNA): TGTGCCTGGACCCGGGGGGGGGTCCGGGATGAGCAGTTCTTC. Translated, it gives CAWTRGGVRDEQFF. The J gene is TRBJ2-1, the V gene TRBV30; 8 nucleotides line up with TRBD2. Germline CDR1 is GTSNPN and CDR2 is SVGIG (reference sequence). The J segment lost 8 bases and the V segment lost 4 bases, leaving 10 bases of the junction unmatched. This CDR3 region has 14 residues.

This clone was seen a single time. The J gene is TRBJ2-1, the V gene TRBV19; 8 nucleotides align to TRBD2. The CDR3 is made up of 16 amino acids. Unmatched junction bases numbered 12, after V lost 4 bases and J lost 7 bases. CDR1 is LNHDA, CDR2 SQIVND, per germline (reference sequence). The CDR3 sequence is CASSTLSGSVLNEQFF. The DNA of the CDR3 is TGTGCCAGTAGTACCCTAAGCGGGAGTGTGTTGAATGAGCAGTTCTTC.

The CDR3 protein is CASSLSDRGNSYEQYF. In nucleotides, the CDR3 is TGTGCCAGCAGCTTAAGTGACAGGGGGAACTCCTACGAGCAGTACTTC. The chain carries TRBV7-6 and TRBJ2-7; TRBD1 aligns across 9 bases. The CDR3 length is 16 residues. Germline CDR1 and CDR2: SGHVS and FNYEAQ. V lost 2 bases to trimming and J lost 0 bases; unmatched junction nucleotides: 5.

The V call is TRBV7-9, the J call TRBJ2-1; TRBD1 is a possible D gene (6 bases). Per the germline V gene, CDR1 is SEHNR and CDR2 is FQNEAQ (reference sequence). The CDR3 has 12 residues. The V gene lost 4 bases and the J gene lost 8 bases, with 9 bases spanning the gap. The CDR3 DNA sequence: TGTGCCAGCAGCTCCGACAGGTATGAGCAGTTCTTC. Translation: CASSSDRYEQFF.

The CDR3 loop is CASNREPGQGDTGELFF. DNA of the CDR3: TGTGCCAGCAATCGCGAGCCGGGACAGGGGGACACCGGGGAGCTGTTTTTT. The rearrangement uses TRBV28 and TRBJ2-2; 11 nucleotides align to TRBD1. Germline CDR1 reads MDHEN; CDR2 reads SYDVKM. Germline trimming cut 7 bases from V and 3 bases from J; bases unmatched to any gene: 10. The CDR3 sequence is 17 residues long.

The V call is TRBV15, the J call TRBJ2-7; D might be TRBD2 (6 bases). Germline CDR1 and CDR2: LNHNV and YYDKDF (reference sequence). V dropped 0 bases and J dropped 3 bases, with 12 bases sitting between them. The CDR3 length is 15 residues. The CDR3 bases are TGTGCCACCAGCAGAGATCGGGGGAATCACTACGAGCAGTACTTC. This codes for CATSRDRGNHYEQYF.

The chain employs TRBV5-1 and TRBJ2-7; D unclear. V shed 4 bases and J shed 0 bases, with 11 bases lying between them. Germline V CDR1 and CDR2: SGHRS, YFSETQ. The CDR3 extends over 14 amino acids. As DNA, the CDR3 is TGCGCCAGCAGCCTCGAGATGAGCTCCTACGAGCAGTACTTC. Its protein product is CASSLEMSSYEQYF. Full variable domain (remainder filled in from reference TRBV5-1 and TRBJ2-7): KAGVTQTPRYLIKTRGQQVTLSCSPISGHRSVSWYQQTPGQGLQFLFEYFSETQRNKGNFPGRFSGRQFSNSRSEMNVSTLELGDSALYLCASSLEMSSYEQYFGPGTRLTVT.

The gene calls are TRBV25-1 and TRBJ1-1, with D possibly TRBD1 on 5 matching bases. CDR1 and CDR2 (germline): MGHDK, SYGVNS. Trimming took 6 bases from V and 10 from J, leaving 12 bases between them. The CDR3 sequence is 11 residues long. For the CDR3, the DNA is TGTGCCAGCAGAGCCGGACAAGGAGCTTTCTTT. It codes for CASRAGQGAFF.

The J gene is TRBJ2-3, the V gene TRBV29-1; 9 positions match TRBD2. Germline values: CDR1 SQVTM, CDR2 ANQGSEA. This CDR3 has 14 residues. With 7 bases clipped from V and 2 bases from J, the junction kept 7 bases outside the gene matches. This chain's CDR3 is CSAAGTSSTDTQYF. As DNA, the CDR3 is TGCAGCGCCGCCGGGACTAGCTCCACAGATACGCAGTATTTT.

CDR3 loop: CAWSTRTGGRTQYF. For the CDR3, the DNA is TGTGCCTGGAGTACCAGGACAGGGGGAAGGACCCAGTACTTC. The chain employs TRBV30 and TRBJ2-5; TRBD1 matches 10 bases. Germline values: CDR1 GTSNPN, CDR2 SVGIG (reference sequence). The CDR3 totals 14 residues. V dropped 2 bases and J dropped 7; count of bases not matched to a gene: 7.

The chain couples TRBV29-1 to TRBJ1-5, with TRBD1 identical over 7 bases. V trimming: 6 bases; J trimming: 4 bases; junction bases outside the gene matches: 6. This CDR3 contains 13 residues. CDR1 SQVTM and CDR2 ANQGSEA come from the germline V gene. The CDR3 here is CSVPGQRNQPQHF. The DNA for the CDR3 is TGCAGCGTCCCGGGACAGAGAAATCAGCCCCAGCATTTT.

The V and J genes are TRBV6-4 and TRBJ2-7, with TRBD1 identical over 7 bases. CDR1 is MRHNA and CDR2 is SNTAGT in the germline V gene. V shed 0 bases, J shed 7 bases, and the junction held 3 bases outside the gene matches. This CDR3 is 13 amino acids long. CDR3: CASSDSDRAEQYF. CDR3 DNA sequence: TGTGCCAGCAGTGACTCAGACAGGGCTGAGCAGTACTTC.

This chain's CDR3 is CASSPHFSSYNEQFF. Here the CDR3 DNA reads TGTGCCAGCAGCCCACATTTCAGCTCCTACAATGAGCAGTTCTTC. The rearrangement joins TRBV9 to TRBJ2-1; unclear D gene. Germline V CDR1 and CDR2: SGDLS, YYNGEE. V was pared by 4 bases and J by 0 bases, with 11 bases between. This CDR3 spans 15 amino acids. The entire variable domain, with the rest obtained from reference TRBV9 and TRBJ2-1, is as follows: DSGVTQTPKHLITATGQRVTLRCSPRSGDLSVYWYQQSLDQGLQFLIQYYNGEERAKGNILERFSAQQFPDLHSELNLSSLELGDSALYFCASSPHFSSYNEQFFGPGTRLTVL.

V gene TRBV28 combines with J gene TRBJ2-7; the D gene is possibly TRBD1 (6 bases). This CDR3 region has 15 residues. V lost 7 bases and J 2 bases, leaving 18 bases between the germline ends. Germline values: CDR1 MDHEN, CDR2 SYDVKM. CDR3 in DNA: TGTGCCAGCATCAAAAGGGGGTTCCCTACCTACGAGCAGTACTTC. Translated: CASIKRGFPTYEQYF.

This clone has just one count. The rearrangement uses TRBV10-3 and TRBJ2-5, with D tentatively TRBD1 (7 bases). The CDR3 loop spans 16 amino acids. Deletions cut 3 bases from V and 3 bases from J, with 17 bases between. The germline V gene encodes CDR1 ENHRY and CDR2 SYGVKD. This CDR3 is CAISDPTGRREETQYF. In DNA, the CDR3 is TGTGCCATCAGTGACCCGACAGGGAGGCGGGAAGAGACCCAGTACTTC.

The V gene is TRBV7-8, the J gene TRBJ2-7; 9 nucleotides line up with TRBD1. CDR3 length: 14 amino acids. Germline V gene data show CDR1 as SGHVS and CDR2 as FQNEAQ. The J segment lost 2 bases and the V segment lost 2 bases, leaving 1 base of the junction unmatched. As DNA, the CDR3 is TGTGCCAGCAGCTTATGGACAGGGGCCTACGAGCAGTACTTC. Protein sequence: CASSLWTGAYEQYF.

This CDR3 reads CASSLRGSGDTEAFF. Here the CDR3 DNA reads TGTGCCAGCAGCCTCCGTGGGTCAGGGGACACTGAAGCTTTCTTT. The chain links TRBV6-6 to TRBJ1-1; D might be TRBD1 (6 bases). CDR1 and CDR2 (germline): MNHNY, SVGAGI (reference sequence). V dropped 6 bases and J dropped 3 bases, with 17 bases sitting between them. There are 15 residues in the CDR3.

This clone was observed a single time. The genes are TRBV5-1 and TRBJ2-3; D remains ambiguous. With 4 bases removed from V and 1 base from J, the gap between germline ends came to 10 bases. This CDR3 has 14 residues. Germline assignment: CDR1 SGHRS and CDR2 YFSETQ. The CDR3 DNA reads TGCGCCAGCAGCGCGAGATCGCGCACAGATACGCAGTATTTT. This codes for CASSARSRTDTQYF.

This sequence joins TRBV19 and TRBJ2-6; TRBD2 matches 9 bases. After removal of 7 bases from V and 0 bases from J, the junction contained 4 bases not matched to a gene. This CDR3 contains 16 residues. Germline V gives CDR1 LNHDA, CDR2 SQIVND (reference sequence). This CDR3 reads CASTSGATSGANVLTF. In DNA form, the CDR3 reads TGTGCCAGTACTAGCGGGGCAACCTCTGGGGCCAACGTCCTGACTTTC.